This TCR beta chain was recorded in a study of monozygotic twins with cystic fibrosis. Study in general: With about 15 PCR cycles, barcoded libraries came from around 2.9 micrograms of fragmented DNA.

Looked up from germline, CDR1 is SGHDT and CDR2 is YYEEEE. CDR3 size: 15 residues. V was pared by 4 bases and J by 7 bases, with 20 bases between. Comments on this clone: The target antigen is unknown.

Findings of the study overall: Monozygotic CF twin pairs shared significantly more nucleotide-identical clonotypes than unrelated CF individuals did.

Sequencing was performed with immunoSEQ multiplex PCR; in TCRdb, only in-frame clones are kept and a portion is missing. The data show tens of thousands of clones, 90% to 95% seen once. J is TRBJ1-2 and V is TRBV5-6; tentative D call: TRBD1 (5 bases). The receptor was derived from a boy aged 2 to 9 with cystic fibrosis. What was sequenced was blood. CDR3 loop: CASSMGPSEVSGYTF. In DNA form, the CDR3 reads TGTGCCAGCAGCATGGGACCCTCCGAGGTTTCTGGCTACACCTTC.